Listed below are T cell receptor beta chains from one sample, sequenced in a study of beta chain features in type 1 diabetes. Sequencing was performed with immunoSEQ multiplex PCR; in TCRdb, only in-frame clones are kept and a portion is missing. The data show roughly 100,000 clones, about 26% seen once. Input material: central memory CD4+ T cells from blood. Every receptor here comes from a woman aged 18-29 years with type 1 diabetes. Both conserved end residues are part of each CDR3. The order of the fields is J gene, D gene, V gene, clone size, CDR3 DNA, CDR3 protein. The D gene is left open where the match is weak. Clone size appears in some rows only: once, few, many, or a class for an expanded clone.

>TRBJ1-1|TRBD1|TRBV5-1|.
TGCGCCAGCAGCCGCGCCCCGACAGGGGAAGCTTTCTTT
CASSRAPTGEAFF
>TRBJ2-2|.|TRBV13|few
TGTGCCAGCAGCTTAGGACAAGTCAGGGGAACCGGGGAGCTGTTTTTT
CASSLGQVRGTGELFF
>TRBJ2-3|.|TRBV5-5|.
TGTGCCAGCAGCTTGGAGTGGCCCACAGATACGCAGTATTTT
CASSLEWPTDTQYF
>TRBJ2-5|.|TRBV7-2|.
TGTGCCAGCAGCTTAGTCGAGGAGACCCAGTACTTC
CASSLVEETQYF
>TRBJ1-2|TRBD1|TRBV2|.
TGTGCCAGCACTGGACAGGGAGTCTATGGCTACACCTTC
CASTGQGVYGYTF
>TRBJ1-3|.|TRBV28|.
TGTGCCAGCTCCTCCCCGTCCTTCTCTGGAAACACCATATATTTT
CASSSPSFSGNTIYF
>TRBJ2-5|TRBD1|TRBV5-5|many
TGTGCCAGCAGCTTATGGACAGGGCTGAGTCAAGAGACCCAGTACTTC
CASSLWTGLSQETQYF
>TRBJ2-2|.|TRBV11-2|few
TGTGCCAGCAGCTCCCGCGGGGAGCTGTTTTTT
CASSSRGELFF
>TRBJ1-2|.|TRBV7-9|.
TGTGCCAGCAGCTCGACGGAGGGTAGTAGTGGCTACACCTTC
CASSSTEGSSGYTF
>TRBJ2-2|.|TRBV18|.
TGTGCCAGCTCACAGCTCAAGGGGATCGGGGAGCTGTTTTTT
CASSQLKGIGELFF
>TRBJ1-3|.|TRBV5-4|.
TGTGCCAGCAGCGAAACACGAGGGCGAGGAAACACCATATATTTT
CASSETRGRGNTIYF
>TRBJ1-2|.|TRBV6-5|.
TGTGCCAGCAGTTGGGGACTTTCTAACTATGGCTACACCTTC
CASSWGLSNYGYTF
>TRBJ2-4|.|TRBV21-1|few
TGTGCCAGCAGCCAAGACAGGGCCCTAGCCAAAAACATTCAGTACTTC
CASSQDRALAKNIQYF
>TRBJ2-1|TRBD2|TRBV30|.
TGTGCCTGGACTCCAACCGGGGGGAGGGCTTACAATGAGCAGTTCTTC
CAWTPTGGRAYNEQFF
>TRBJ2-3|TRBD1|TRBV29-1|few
TGCAGCGTTGATCTAGGGACAGCGAGGGATACGCAGTATTTT
CSVDLGTARDTQYF
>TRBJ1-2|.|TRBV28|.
TGTGCCAGCAGTTTGCAGGACTATGGCTACACCTTC
CASSLQDYGYTF
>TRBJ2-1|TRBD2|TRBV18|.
TGTGCCAGCTCGAAAGTGGGGACTACTGACAATGAGCAGTTCTTC
CASSKVGTTDNEQFF
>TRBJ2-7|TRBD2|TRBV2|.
TGTGCCAGCAGTGAAGTAGCGGGGGTCGAGCAGTACTTC
CASSEVAGVEQYF
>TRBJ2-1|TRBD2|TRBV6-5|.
TGTGCCAGCAGTTACGTAGCGGGGGTTGGGAGTGAGCAGTTCTTC
CASSYVAGVGSEQFF
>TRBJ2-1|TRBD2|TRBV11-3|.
TGTGCCAGCTACACTAGCGGGAGCAATGAGCAGTTCTTC
CASYTSGSNEQFF
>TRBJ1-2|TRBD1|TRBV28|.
TGTGCCAGCAGCAGGGGGCTTGGCTACACCTTC
CASSRGLGYTF
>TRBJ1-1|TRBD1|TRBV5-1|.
TGCGCCAGCAGCGAGACAGGGTTGGACACTGAAGCTTTCTTT
CASSETGLDTEAFF
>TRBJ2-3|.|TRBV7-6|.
TGTGCCAGCAGCTTACGTACAGGGATGGCAGATACGCAGTATTTT
CASSLRTGMADTQYF
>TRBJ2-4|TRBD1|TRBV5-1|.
TGCGCCAGCAGCTCCAACCCACCGGGGACAGGGGGCAACATTCAGTACTTC
CASSSNPPGTGGNIQYF
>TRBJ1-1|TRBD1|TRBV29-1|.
TGCAGCGTTGAGGGGGACAGGGAGAACACTGAAGCTTTCTTT
CSVEGDRENTEAFF
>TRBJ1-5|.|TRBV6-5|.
TGTGCCAGCGGATCCCAGGGCAATCAGCCCCAGCATTTT
CASGSQGNQPQHF
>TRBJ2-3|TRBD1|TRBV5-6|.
TGTGCCAGCAGACGGGACAGCGAAGATACGCAGTATTTT
CASRRDSEDTQYF
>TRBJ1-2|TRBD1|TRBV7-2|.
TGTGCCAGCAGCTTAGTCGTTACAGGGGACTATGGCTACACCTTC
CASSLVVTGDYGYTF
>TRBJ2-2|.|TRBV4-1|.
TGCGCCAGCAGCCAACCTCTCAGTACCGGGGAGCTGTTTTTT
CASSQPLSTGELFF
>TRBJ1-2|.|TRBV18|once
TGTGCCAGCTCACTTAACAGGGCGCCTAACTATGGCTACACCTTC
CASSLNRAPNYGYTF
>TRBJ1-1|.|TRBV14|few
TGTGCCAGCAGCCAAGCGGGCGGGTTGGGCACTGAAGCTTTCTTT
CASSQAGGLGTEAFF
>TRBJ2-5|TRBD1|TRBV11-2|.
TGCGCCAGCAGCCGAGGGGGCAGGCCGGAGACCCAGTACTTC
CASSRGGRPETQYF
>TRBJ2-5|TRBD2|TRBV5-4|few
TGTGCCAGCAGCAAGGTGGGGGGGAGGAGAGAGACCCAGTACTTC
CASSKVGGRRETQYF
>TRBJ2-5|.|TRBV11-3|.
TGTGCCAGCAGCCCTGGACTCGGCGGGGCGGAGACCCAGTACTTC
CASSPGLGGAETQYF
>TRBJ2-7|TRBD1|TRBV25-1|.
TGTGCCAGCAGTGAACTCGGACAGGGCTACGAGCAGTACTTC
CASSELGQGYEQYF
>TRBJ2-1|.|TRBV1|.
TGCACCAGCAGCCCTATACTAGCGGTCTTCTACAATGAGCAGTTCTTC
CTSSPILAVFYNEQFF
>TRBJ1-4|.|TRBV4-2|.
TGTGCCAGCAGCCCGGGGGACCGGAGTGAAAAACTGTTTTTT
CASSPGDRSEKLFF
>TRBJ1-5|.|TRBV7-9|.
TGTGCCAGCAGCTTAGGAGACAGTAGCAATCAGCCCCAGCATTTT
CASSLGDSSNQPQHF
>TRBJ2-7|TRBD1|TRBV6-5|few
TGTGCCAGCAGTTACTCCGGGACAGCTAACTCCTACGAGCAGTACTTC
CASSYSGTANSYEQYF
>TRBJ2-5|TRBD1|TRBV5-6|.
TGTGCCAGCAGCCCGGACAGGGGAGCAGAGACCCAGTACTTC
CASSPDRGAETQYF
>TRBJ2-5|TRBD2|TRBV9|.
TGTGCCAGCAGCGTAGGCGGGGGAGAGACCCAGTACTTC
CASSVGGGETQYF
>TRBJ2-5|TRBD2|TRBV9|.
TGTGCCAGCAGCGATAGACTAGCGGGAGGGCAAGAGACCCAGTACTTC
CASSDRLAGGQETQYF
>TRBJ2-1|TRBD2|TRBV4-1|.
TGCGCCAGCAGCCATCCTGGACTAGCGGGAGGCCCCGATCACAATGAGCAGTTCTTC
CASSHPGLAGGPDHNEQFF
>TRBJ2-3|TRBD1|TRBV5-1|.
TGCGCCAGCAGCCTCGACAGGGGTGACACAGATACGCAGTATTTT
CASSLDRGDTDTQYF
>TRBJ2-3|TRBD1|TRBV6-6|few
TGTGCCAGCAGTTACTCAGGGACAGATAGCACAGATACGCAGTATTTT
CASSYSGTDSTDTQYF
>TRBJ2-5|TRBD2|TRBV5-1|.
TGCGCCAGCAGCCCGACTAGCGGGAGTTCTGAGACCCAGTACTTC
CASSPTSGSSETQYF
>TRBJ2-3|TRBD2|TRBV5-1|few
TGCGCCAGCAGCCCCGGACTAGCGGGGGCCACAGATACGCAGTATTTT
CASSPGLAGATDTQYF
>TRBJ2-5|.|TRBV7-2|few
TGTGCCAGCAGCCCGTCGAGGGGGGAGACCCAGTACTTC
CASSPSRGETQYF
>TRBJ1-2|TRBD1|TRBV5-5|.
TGTGCCAGCGGACAGGGGTTTCTCTATGGCTACACCTTC
CASGQGFLYGYTF
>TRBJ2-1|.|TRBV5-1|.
TGCGCCAGCAGCTGGGCGGCGGGTAGCTCCTACAATGAGCAGTTCTTC
CASSWAAGSSYNEQFF
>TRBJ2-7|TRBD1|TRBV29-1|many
TGCAGTGCCTCGGCAGGGGGCTACGAGCAGTACTTC
CSASAGGYEQYF
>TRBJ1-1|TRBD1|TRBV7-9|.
TGTGCCAGCAGTCCTCGACAGGGAAACACTGAAGCTTTCTTT
CASSPRQGNTEAFF
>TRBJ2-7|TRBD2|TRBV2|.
TGTGCCAGCGAGGGCGGCGGGAGTACCCCCGAGCAGTACTTC
CASEGGGSTPEQYF